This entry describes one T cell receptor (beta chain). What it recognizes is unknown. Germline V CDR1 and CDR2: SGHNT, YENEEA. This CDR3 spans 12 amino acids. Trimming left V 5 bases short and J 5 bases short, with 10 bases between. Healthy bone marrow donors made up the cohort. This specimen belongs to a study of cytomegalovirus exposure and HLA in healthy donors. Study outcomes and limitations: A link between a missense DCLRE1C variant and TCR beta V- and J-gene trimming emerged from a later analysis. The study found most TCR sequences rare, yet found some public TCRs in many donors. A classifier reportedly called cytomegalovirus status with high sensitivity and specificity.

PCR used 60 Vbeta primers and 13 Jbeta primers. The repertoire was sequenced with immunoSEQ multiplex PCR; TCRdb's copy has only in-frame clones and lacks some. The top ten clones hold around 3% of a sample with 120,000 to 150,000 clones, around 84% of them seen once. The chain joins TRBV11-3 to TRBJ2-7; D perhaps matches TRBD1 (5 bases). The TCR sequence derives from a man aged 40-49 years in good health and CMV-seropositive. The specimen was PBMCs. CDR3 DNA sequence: TGTGCCAGCAGCGATCAGGGCGACGAGCAGTACTTC. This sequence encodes CASSDQGDEQYF.